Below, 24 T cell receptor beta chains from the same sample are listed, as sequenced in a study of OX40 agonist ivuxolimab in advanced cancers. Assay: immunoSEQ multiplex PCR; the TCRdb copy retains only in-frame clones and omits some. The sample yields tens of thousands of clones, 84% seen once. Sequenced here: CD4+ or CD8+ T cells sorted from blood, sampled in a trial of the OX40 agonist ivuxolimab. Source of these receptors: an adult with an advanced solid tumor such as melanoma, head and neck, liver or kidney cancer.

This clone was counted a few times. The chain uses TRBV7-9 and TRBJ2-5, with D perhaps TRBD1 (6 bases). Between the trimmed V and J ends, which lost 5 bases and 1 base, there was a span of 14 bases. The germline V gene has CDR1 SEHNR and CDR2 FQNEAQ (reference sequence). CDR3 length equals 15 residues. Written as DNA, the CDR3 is TGTGCCAGCAGCCCTACGGGACACCGCCAAGAGACCCAGTACTTC. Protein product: CASSPTGHRQETQYF.

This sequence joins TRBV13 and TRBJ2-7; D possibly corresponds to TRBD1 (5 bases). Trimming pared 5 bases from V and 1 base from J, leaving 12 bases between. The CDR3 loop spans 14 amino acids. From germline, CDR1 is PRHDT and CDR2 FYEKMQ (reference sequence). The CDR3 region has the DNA TGTGCCAGCAGCGGGCAGGACAAGTCCTACGAGCAGTACTTC. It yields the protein CASSGQDKSYEQYF. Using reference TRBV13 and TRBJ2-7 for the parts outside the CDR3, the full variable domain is AAGVIQSPRHLIKEKRETATLKCYPIPRHDTVYWYQQGPGQDPQFLISFYEKMQSDKGSIPDRFSAQQFSDYHSELNMSSLELGDSALYFCASSGQDKSYEQYFGPGTRLTVT.

The CDR3, as DNA: TGTGCCAGCAGTGCGGATTACACAGATACGCAGTATTTT. As protein: CASSADYTDTQYF. This chain connects TRBV2 to TRBJ2-3; D call uncertain. The germline V and J ends were trimmed by 4 bases and 2 bases, with 7 bases remaining between them. The germline V gene has CDR1 SNHLY and CDR2 FYNNEI. The CDR3 runs 13 residues.

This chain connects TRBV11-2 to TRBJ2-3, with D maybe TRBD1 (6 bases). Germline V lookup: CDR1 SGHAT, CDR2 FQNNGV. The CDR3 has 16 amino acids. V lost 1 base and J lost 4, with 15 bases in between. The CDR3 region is CASSLGTGYFPDTQYF. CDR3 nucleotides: TGTGCCAGCAGCTTAGGAACAGGGTATTTCCCAGATACGCAGTATTTT.

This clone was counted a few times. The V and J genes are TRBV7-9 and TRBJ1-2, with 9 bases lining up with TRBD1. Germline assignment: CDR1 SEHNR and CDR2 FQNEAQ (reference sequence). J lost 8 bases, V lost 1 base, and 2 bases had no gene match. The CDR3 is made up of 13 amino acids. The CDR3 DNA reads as TGTGCCAGCAGCTTAGGGACAGGGGAAGGCTACACCTTC. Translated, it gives CASSLGTGEGYTF.

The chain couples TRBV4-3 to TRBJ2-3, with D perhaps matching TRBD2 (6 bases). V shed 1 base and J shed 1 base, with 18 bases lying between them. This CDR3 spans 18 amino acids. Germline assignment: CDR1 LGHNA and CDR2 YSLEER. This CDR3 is CASSQGGLSYRGTDTQYF. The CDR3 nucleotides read TGCGCCAGCAGCCAAGGGGGACTTTCATACCGCGGCACAGATACGCAGTATTTT.

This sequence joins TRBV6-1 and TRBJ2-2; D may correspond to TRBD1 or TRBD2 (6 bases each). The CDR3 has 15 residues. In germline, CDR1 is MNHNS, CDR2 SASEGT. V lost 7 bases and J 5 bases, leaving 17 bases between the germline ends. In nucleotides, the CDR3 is TGTGCCAGCACCCGAAGGGGGGCGCCTACCGGGGAGCTGTTTTTT. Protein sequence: CASTRRGAPTGELFF.

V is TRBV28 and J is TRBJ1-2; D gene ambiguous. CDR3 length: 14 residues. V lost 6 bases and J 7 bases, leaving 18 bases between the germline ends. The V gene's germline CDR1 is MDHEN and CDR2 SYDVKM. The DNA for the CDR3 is TGTGCCAGCAGCCCCGGGTCCAGGAGTGGTGGCTACACCTTC. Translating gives CASSPGSRSGGYTF.

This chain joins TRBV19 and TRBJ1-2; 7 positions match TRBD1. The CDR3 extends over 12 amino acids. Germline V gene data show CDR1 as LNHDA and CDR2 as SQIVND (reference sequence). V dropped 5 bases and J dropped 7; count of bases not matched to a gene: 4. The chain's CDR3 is CASSPTGLGYTF. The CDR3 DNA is TGTGCCAGTAGTCCGACAGGGCTTGGCTACACCTTC.

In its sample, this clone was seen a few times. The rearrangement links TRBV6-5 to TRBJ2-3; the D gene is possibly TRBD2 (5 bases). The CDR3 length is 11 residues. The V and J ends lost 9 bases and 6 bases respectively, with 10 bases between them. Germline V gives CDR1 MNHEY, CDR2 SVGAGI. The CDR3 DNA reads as TGTGCCAGTCGCCGAGGGGATACGCAGTATTTT. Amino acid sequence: CASRRGDTQYF.

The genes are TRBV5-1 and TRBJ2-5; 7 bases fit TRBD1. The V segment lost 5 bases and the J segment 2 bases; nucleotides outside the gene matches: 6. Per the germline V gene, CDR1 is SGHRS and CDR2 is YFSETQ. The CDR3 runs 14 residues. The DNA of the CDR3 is TGCGCCAGCAGACCCGGGACAGCACAAGAGACCCAGTACTTC. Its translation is CASRPGTAQETQYF.

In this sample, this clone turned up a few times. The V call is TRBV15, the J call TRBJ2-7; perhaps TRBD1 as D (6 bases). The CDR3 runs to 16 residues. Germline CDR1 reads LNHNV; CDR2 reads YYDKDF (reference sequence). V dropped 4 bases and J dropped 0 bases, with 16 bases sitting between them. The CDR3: CATSTSTGKSSYEQYF. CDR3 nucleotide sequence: TGTGCCACCAGCACCTCGACAGGCAAGAGCTCCTACGAGCAGTACTTC.

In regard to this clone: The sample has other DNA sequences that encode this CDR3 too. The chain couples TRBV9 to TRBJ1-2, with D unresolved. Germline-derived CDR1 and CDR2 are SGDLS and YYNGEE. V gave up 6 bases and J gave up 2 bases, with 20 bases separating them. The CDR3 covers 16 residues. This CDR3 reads CASTVNAGAPNYGYTF. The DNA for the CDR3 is TGTGCCAGCACCGTTAATGCGGGCGCCCCCAACTATGGCTACACCTTC.

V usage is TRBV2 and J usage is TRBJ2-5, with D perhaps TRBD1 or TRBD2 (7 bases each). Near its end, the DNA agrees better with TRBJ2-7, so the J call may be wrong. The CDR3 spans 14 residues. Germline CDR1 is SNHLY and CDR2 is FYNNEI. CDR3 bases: TGTGCCAGCAGTCGGACTAGAGGGGGCGACGAGCAGTACTTC. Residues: CASSRTRGGDEQYF.

This CDR3 is CASSFIGNGSPLHF. CDR3 bases: TGTGCCAGCAGTTTCATCGGCAACGGATCACCCCTCCACTTT. The rearrangement uses TRBV28 and TRBJ1-6; D is ambiguous. The germline V gene has CDR1 MDHEN and CDR2 SYDVKM. The V end was cut by 3 bases, the J end by 10 bases, with 13 bases between. There are 14 residues in the CDR3.

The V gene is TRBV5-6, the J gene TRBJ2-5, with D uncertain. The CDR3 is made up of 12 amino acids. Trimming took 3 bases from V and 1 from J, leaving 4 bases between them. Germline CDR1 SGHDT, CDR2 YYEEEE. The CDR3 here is CASSSFQETQYF. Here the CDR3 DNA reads TGTGCCAGCAGCTCATTCCAAGAGACCCAGTACTTC.

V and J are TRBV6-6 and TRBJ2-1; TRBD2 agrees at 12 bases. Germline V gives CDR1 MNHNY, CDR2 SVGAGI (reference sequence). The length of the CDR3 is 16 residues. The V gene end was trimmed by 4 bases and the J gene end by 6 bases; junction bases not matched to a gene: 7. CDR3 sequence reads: CASSFRTSGVANEQFF. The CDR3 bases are TGTGCCAGCAGTTTCCGGACTAGCGGGGTCGCCAATGAGCAGTTCTTC.

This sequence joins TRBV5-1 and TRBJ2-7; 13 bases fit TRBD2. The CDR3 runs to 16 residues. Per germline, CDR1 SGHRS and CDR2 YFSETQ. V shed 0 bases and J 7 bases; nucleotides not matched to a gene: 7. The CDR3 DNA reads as TGCGCCAGCAGCTTGGGGGGGACTAGCGGGGCTGAGGAGCAGTACTTC. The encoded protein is CASSLGGTSGAEEQYF.

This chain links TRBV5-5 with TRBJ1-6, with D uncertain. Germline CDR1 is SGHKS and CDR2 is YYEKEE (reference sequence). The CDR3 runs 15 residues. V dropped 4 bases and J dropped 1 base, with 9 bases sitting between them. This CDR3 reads CASSTGPSYNSPLHF. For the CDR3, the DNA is TGTGCCAGCAGCACGGGCCCTTCCTATAATTCACCCCTCCACTTT.

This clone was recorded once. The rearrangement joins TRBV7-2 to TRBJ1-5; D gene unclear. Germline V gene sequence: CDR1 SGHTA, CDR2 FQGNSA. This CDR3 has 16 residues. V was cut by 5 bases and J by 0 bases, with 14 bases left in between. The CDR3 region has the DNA TGTGCCAGCAGCCCGTCGGTTACAAATAGCAATCAGCCCCAGCATTTT. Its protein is CASSPSVTNSNQPQHF.

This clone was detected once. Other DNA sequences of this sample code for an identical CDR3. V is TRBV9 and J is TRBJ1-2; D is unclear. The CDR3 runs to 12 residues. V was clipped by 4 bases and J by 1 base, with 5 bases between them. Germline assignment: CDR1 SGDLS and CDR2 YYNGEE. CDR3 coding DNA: TGTGCCAGCAGCCCCAGTAACTATGGCTACACCTTC. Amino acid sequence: CASSPSNYGYTF. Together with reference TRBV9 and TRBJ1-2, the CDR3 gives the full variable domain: DSGVTQTPKHLITATGQRVTLRCSPRSGDLSVYWYQQSLDQGLQFLIQYYNGEERAKGNILERFSAQQFPDLHSELNLSSLELGDSALYFCASSPSNYGYTFGSGTRLTVV.

For the CDR3, the DNA is TGCGCCAGCAGCTTGGCTGGGCCAGCCTACTACAATGAGCAGTTCTTC. It translates to CASSLAGPAYYNEQFF. The chain carries TRBV5-1 and TRBJ2-1; D is unclear. The germline CDR1 and CDR2 sequences are SGHRS and YFSETQ. The CDR3 contains 16 residues. V lost 0 bases and J 3 bases, leaving 13 bases between the germline ends.

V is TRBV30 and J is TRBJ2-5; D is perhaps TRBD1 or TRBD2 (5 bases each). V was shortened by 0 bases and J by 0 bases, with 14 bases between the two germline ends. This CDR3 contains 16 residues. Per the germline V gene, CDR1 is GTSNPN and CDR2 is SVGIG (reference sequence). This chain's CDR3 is CAWSVGKKGHQETQYF. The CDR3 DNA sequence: TGTGCCTGGAGTGTAGGGAAGAAGGGACACCAAGAGACCCAGTACTTC. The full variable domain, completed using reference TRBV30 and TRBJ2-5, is SQTIHQWPATLVQPVGSPLSLECTVEGTSNPNLYWYRQAAGRGLQLLFYSVGIGQISSEVPQNLSASRPQDRQFILSSKKLLLSDSGFYLCAWSVGKKGHQETQYFGPGTRLLVL.

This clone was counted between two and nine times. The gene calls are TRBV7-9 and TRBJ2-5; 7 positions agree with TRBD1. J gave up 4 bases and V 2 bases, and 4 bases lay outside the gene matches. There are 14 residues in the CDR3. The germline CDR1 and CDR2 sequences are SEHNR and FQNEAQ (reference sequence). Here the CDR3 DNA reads TGTGCCAGCAGCTTAAGACAGGGTCTAGAGACCCAGTACTTC. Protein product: CASSLRQGLETQYF.